The next 26 T cell receptor beta chains were all read from a single sample in a study of blood T cells in healthy people across ages. For the second PCR, which ran for roughly 6 to 12 cycles, a sample-barcoded 5' primer and a J-beta primer mix were used. TCRdb reanalysed the 5' RACE reads using MiXCR and keeps one entry per CDR3 protein. Of 1.5 million to 2 million distinct CDR3 sequences detected, roughly a third appear once; the ten largest clones hold around 11%. Sequencing was carried out using blood. The receptor source for this set is a woman in her twenties or thirties in good health.

CDR3 bases: TGTGCCAGCAGGGCAACAGGGCCGAACACTGAAGCTTTCTTT. This gives the protein CASRATGPNTEAFF. This rearrangement joins TRBV12-3 or TRBV12-4 to TRBJ1-1; possible D gene TRBD1, 6 bases. Trimming left V 6 bases short and J 1 base short, with 12 bases between. This CDR3 comprises 14 residues.

This clonotype has more than one count but fewer than ten. The chain uses TRBV7-2 and TRBJ1-2; D is perhaps TRBD1 (6 bases). Germline CDR1 is SGHTA and CDR2 is FQGNSA. This CDR3 is built from 14 residues. V was pared by 6 bases and J by 7 bases, with 18 bases between. The CDR3: CASRGGAADCGYTF. For the CDR3, the DNA is TGTGCCAGCAGGGGGGGGGCAGCGGACTGTGGCTACACCTTC.

The chain carries TRBV7-9 and TRBJ1-4; unclear D gene. This CDR3 has 12 amino acids. Germline V lookup: CDR1 SEHNR, CDR2 FQNEAQ (reference sequence). Trimming pared 3 bases from V and 5 bases from J, leaving 4 bases between. DNA for the CDR3: TGTGCCAGCAGCTTTGAAAATGAAAAACTGTTTTTT. It translates to CASSFENEKLFF.

This clonotype was observed a few times. The chain recombines TRBV5-1 with TRBJ2-7, with 11 nucleotides matching TRBD1. The end of the DNA fits TRBJ2-5 better, so the J call may be wrong. Germline CDR1 reads SGHRS; CDR2 reads YFSETQ. CDR3 length equals 18 residues. CDR3 loop: CASSTGQGASHHGETQYF. The DNA of the CDR3 is TGCGCCAGCAGCACCGGACAGGGGGCCAGTCATCATGGGGAGACCCAGTACTTC.

This clonotype was found a few times. This chain connects TRBV9 to TRBJ2-2; 10 bases are shared with TRBD2. The junction had 8 bases not matched to a gene; V was cut back by 4 bases and J by 2 bases. The CDR3 runs to 17 residues. From germline, CDR1 is SGDLS and CDR2 YYNGEE. The CDR3 here is CASSPIAGGLNTGELFF. The CDR3 region has the DNA TGTGCCAGCAGCCCCATAGCGGGGGGTCTCAACACCGGGGAGCTGTTTTTT.

A few counts support this clonotype. The chain links TRBV15 to TRBJ1-5; TRBD1 is a possible D gene (5 bases). The CDR3 totals 17 residues. In germline, CDR1 is LNHNV, CDR2 YYDKDF (reference sequence). The ends were cut back, 3 bases at V and 0 bases at J, with 15 bases in the middle. The CDR3 DNA is TGTGCCACCAGCAGCTCCGCCGGGACTTATAGCAATCAGCCCCAGCATTTT. Its translation is CATSSSAGTYSNQPQHF.

This clonotype was seen ten or more times. A read error may account for a junction end that differs from germline. The chain uses TRBV7-9 and TRBJ2-7; 9 nucleotides match TRBD1. Germline CDR1 is SEHNR and CDR2 is FQNEAQ (reference sequence). CDR3 length: 14 amino acids. The CDR3 spells CASSLVGQGYEQYF. In DNA form, the CDR3 reads TGCGCCAGCAGCTTGGTGGGACAGGGTTACGAGCAGTACTTC.

This clonotype occurred many times. The V and J genes are TRBV20-1 and TRBJ2-3; 7 positions agree with TRBD2. The CDR3 length is 15 residues. Germline loops: CDR1 DFQATT, CDR2 SNEGSKA (reference sequence). Trimming at V came to 6 bases and at J to 0 bases, leaving 9 bases not matched to a gene. The CDR3 bases are TGCAGTGCCCTCTCGGGAGGATCTAGCACAGATACGCAGTATTTT. Translating it yields CSALSGGSSTDTQYF.

This clonotype appeared once. V and J are TRBV6-5 and TRBJ2-3, with no clear D. V lost 0 bases, J lost 4 bases, and 8 bases lay in between. The length of the CDR3 is 14 residues. The germline CDR1 and CDR2 sequences are MNHEY and SVGAGI. This CDR3 reads CASSYSTGADTQYF. The CDR3 coding sequence is TGTGCCAGCAGTTACTCGACCGGCGCAGATACGCAGTATTTT.

This chain connects TRBV6-6 to TRBJ1-6, with D maybe TRBD1 (5 bases). CDR3 size: 14 residues. The V gene lost 7 bases and the J gene lost 9 bases, with 16 bases spanning the gap. The V gene's germline CDR1 is MNHNY and CDR2 SVGAGI (reference sequence). CDR3 DNA: TGTGCCAGCACTTATGGGGGGGTGACTTCACCCCTCCACTTT. Its translation: CASTYGGVTSPLHF.

This chain links TRBV12-3 or TRBV12-4 with TRBJ1-6, with 9 bases fitting TRBD1. The CDR3 totals 15 residues. J was trimmed by 9 bases and V by 4 bases; bases with no gene match: 7. CDR3 in amino acids: CASSSTGGFFSPLHF. The CDR3 region has the DNA TGTGCCAGCAGTTCCACAGGGGGCTTCTTTTCACCCCTCCACTTT.

In this sample, this clonotype turned up a few times. J is TRBJ1-5 and V is TRBV6-6; D is perhaps TRBD1 (5 bases). V lost 3 bases, J lost 7 bases, and 13 bases lay in between. This CDR3 spans 14 amino acids. CDR1 and CDR2 (germline): MNHNY, SVGAGI (reference sequence). The chain's CDR3 is CASSYGDGVQPQHF. CDR3 coding DNA: TGTGCCAGCAGTTATGGGGACGGGGTGCAGCCCCAGCATTTT.

This clonotype was seen just once. At one boundary the junction diverges from the germline segment, which might be a read error. V usage is TRBV12-3 or TRBV12-4 and J usage is TRBJ2-5; maybe TRBD1 (6 bases). The DNA end favors TRBJ2-7, so the J call may be wrong. The length of the CDR3 is 15 residues. DNA for the CDR3: TGTGCCGGCAGTTTACCCGAGACAGGAAGGTACGAGCAGTACTTC. It is translated as CAGSLPETGRYEQYF.

The chain links TRBV5-1 to TRBJ2-5, with 7 nucleotides matching TRBD2. This CDR3 is built from 16 residues. The V segment lost 4 bases and the J segment 4 bases; nucleotides outside the gene matches: 13. In germline, CDR1 is SGHRS, CDR2 YFSETQ. The CDR3 loop is CASSRKGGAGTETQYF. In nucleotides, the CDR3 is TGCGCCAGCAGCCGGAAGGGAGGAGCGGGAACAGAGACCCAGTACTTC.

V and J are TRBV20-1 and TRBJ1-1, with TRBD1 as a possible D gene (6 bases). CDR1 and CDR2 (germline): DFQATT, SNEGSKA (reference sequence). This CDR3 is built from 13 residues. The V and J ends lost 6 bases and 0 bases respectively, with 11 bases between them. The CDR3 DNA reads as TGCAGTGCGCCGGACAGCCTGAACACTGAAGCTTTCTTT. It specifies CSAPDSLNTEAFF.

This clonotype was picked up a small number of times. V usage is TRBV4-1 and J usage is TRBJ2-7; D remains unclear. The V end lost 2 bases, the J end lost 5 bases, and 10 bases lay between the germline ends. The germline gives CDR1 MGHRA, CDR2 YSYEKL. The CDR3 loop spans 13 amino acids. CDR3 sequence reads: CASSQFESDEQYF. In DNA, the CDR3 is TGCGCCAGCAGCCAATTTGAGTCGGACGAGCAGTACTTC.

This sequence joins TRBV18 and TRBJ2-5, with 9 bases that match TRBD1. The trim removed 2 bases at V and 3 bases at J, leaving 4 bases unmatched. The CDR3 totals 15 residues. The germline gives CDR1 KGHSH, CDR2 LQKENI. The CDR3 DNA follows: TGTGCCAGCTCACCATCGGGACAGGGAAAAGAGACCCAGTACTTC. Its translation: CASSPSGQGKETQYF. The full variable domain, rest sourced from reference TRBV18 and TRBJ2-5, is NAGVMQNPRHLVRRRGQEARLRCSPMKGHSHVYWYRQLPEEGLKFMVYLQKENIIDESGMPKERFSAEFPKEGPSILRIQQVVRGDSAAYFCASSPSGQGKETQYFGPGTRLLVL.

This clonotype was seen only a few times. The rearrangement links TRBV6-6 to TRBJ2-1; TRBD2 agrees at 11 bases. CDR1 is MNHNY, CDR2 SVGAGI, per germline (reference sequence). This CDR3 is 11 amino acids long. The junction had 3 bases not matched to a gene; V was cut back by 5 bases and J by 15 bases. The CDR3: CASSLAGGWFF. The CDR3 DNA is TGTGCCAGCAGTCTAGCGGGAGGTTGGTTCTTC.

This clonotype was recorded a few times. The rearrangement links TRBV14 to TRBJ1-2, with D hard to call. The CDR3 runs to 13 residues. Germline V gene data show CDR1 as SGHDN and CDR2 as FVKESK. The V gene lost 3 bases and the J gene lost 5 bases, with 10 bases spanning the gap. The DNA for the CDR3 is TGTGCCAGCAGCCACGTAGGACGATATGGCTACACCTTC. Translation: CASSHVGRYGYTF.

The chain carries TRBV20-1 and TRBJ2-5, with D possibly called TRBD1 or TRBD2 (5 bases each). V gave up 5 bases and J gave up 2 bases, with 15 bases separating them. Germline V gene lookup returns CDR1 DFQATT and CDR2 SNEGSKA (reference sequence). The CDR3 runs 14 residues. The CDR3 DNA is TGCAGTGCTTCAGTGACGAGGGGACAAGAGACCCAGTACTTC. Amino acids: CSASVTRGQETQYF.

J is TRBJ2-1 and V is TRBV19, with 9 bases that match TRBD2. Germline CDR1 LNHDA, CDR2 SQIVND (reference sequence). This CDR3 is 18 amino acids long. Unmatched junction bases numbered 18, after V lost 3 bases and J lost 9 bases. CDR3 nucleotide sequence: TGTGCCAGTAGTATCCCCTCTCGCGGCCTGCGGGGGGGCTTTGAGCAGTTCTTC. This gives the protein CASSIPSRGLRGGFEQFF.

The rearrangement links TRBV20-1 to TRBJ1-5; possible D gene TRBD1, 5 bases. Germline CDR1 reads DFQATT; CDR2 reads SNEGSKA (reference sequence). With 8 bases removed from V and 9 bases from J, the gap between germline ends came to 23 bases. CDR3 length equals 14 residues. CDR3 region: CSTAEGTAPMPQHF. The CDR3 nucleotides are TGCAGTACCGCCGAGGGGACTGCCCCTATGCCCCAGCATTTT.

This chain uses TRBV27 with TRBJ1-1, with 7 bases aligning to TRBD1. Germline CDR1 MNHEY, CDR2 SMNVEV (reference sequence). J was trimmed by 8 bases and V by 2 bases; bases with no gene match: 5. The CDR3 loop spans 13 amino acids. The CDR3 nucleotides are TGTGCCAGCAGTTTACTACAGGGGCGAGAAGCTTTCTTT. Translating it yields CASSLLQGREAFF.

The chain has TRBV15 and TRBJ1-5; D ambiguous. Germline V gene sequence: CDR1 LNHNV, CDR2 YYDKDF (reference sequence). V was cut by 0 bases and J by 7 bases, with 7 bases left in between. The length of the CDR3 is 13 residues. The CDR3 reads CATSREVGQPQHF. The CDR3, as DNA: TGTGCCACCAGCAGAGAGGTGGGCCAGCCCCAGCATTTT.

The chain couples TRBV5-6 to TRBJ1-1; D not certain. V lost 3 bases, J lost 0 bases, and 12 bases lay in between. This CDR3 contains 15 residues. Germline V gene data show CDR1 as SGHDT and CDR2 as YYEEEE. This CDR3 reads CASSSLGRMNTEAFF. In nucleotides, the CDR3 is TGTGCCAGCAGCTCACTCGGGAGGATGAACACTGAAGCTTTCTTT.

There are a few counts of this clonotype. This may arise from a read error, as a much more abundant clone is one base away. The chain carries TRBV6-1 and TRBJ2-6; TRBD1 aligns across 7 bases. The CDR3 sequence is 15 residues long. CDR1 and CDR2 from the germline V gene are MNHNS and SASEGT. CDR3 amino acids: CASSEGTGGANVRTF. CDR3 in DNA: TGTGCCAGCAGTGAAGGGACAGGAGGAGCCAACGTCCGGACTTTC.